This T cell receptor beta chain was documented in a study of T cell repertoires in cytomegalovirus infection (dated by TCRdb to about 2019). With regard to the full study: Donor HLA type was relevant to the analysis, because carriage of CMV infection together with the matching HLA type was indicated by public TCR beta signatures.

This sample was sequenced with an Illumina HiSeq 1500. TCRdb passed the public sequencing reads through fastp at Q25 and MiXCR, retaining productive beta sequences. Rows are combined by CDR3 protein, so each entry shows the most common genes and DNA. The sample table lists fewer than 550,000 distinct CDR3 sequences, roughly 31% of them with a count of one. Around 13% of the sample is taken by the ten largest. This clonotype was seen only a few times. Its antigen is currently not known. No per-base quality is available; no much larger clone lies one base away. Overall study results and their limits: Cumulative frequency of public TCR beta family members discriminated carriers of CMV infection plus the relevant HLA type in this cohort and an independent approximately 350-donor cohort. In the ex vivo response, HLA-C-restricted CMV-specific TCR beta clonotypes were dominant, and in two of eight donors the single most frequent clonotype came from this HLA-C-restricted group.

Reading the germline V gene gives CDR1 SGHTA and CDR2 FQGTGA. V lost 1 base and J lost 7 bases, and the count of bases not matched to a germline gene is 7. From the cysteine up to the phenylalanine, the CDR3 has a length of 16 residues. Only the CDR3 DNA stays, 48 bases, in frame from base 1. The sequenced sample consisted of PBMCs. The sequence is built from TRBV7-3 and TRBJ2-2, with 9 junctional bases fitting TRBD1. This TCR was recovered from a human donor in good health (CMV status not recorded). Some clones in this sample may be carry-over from other donors' samples. The CDR3 in this case is CASSLKGQGGIGELFF. At the DNA level, the sequence is TGTGCCAGCAGCTTAAAGGGACAGGGTGGAATCGGGGAGCTGTTTTTT.